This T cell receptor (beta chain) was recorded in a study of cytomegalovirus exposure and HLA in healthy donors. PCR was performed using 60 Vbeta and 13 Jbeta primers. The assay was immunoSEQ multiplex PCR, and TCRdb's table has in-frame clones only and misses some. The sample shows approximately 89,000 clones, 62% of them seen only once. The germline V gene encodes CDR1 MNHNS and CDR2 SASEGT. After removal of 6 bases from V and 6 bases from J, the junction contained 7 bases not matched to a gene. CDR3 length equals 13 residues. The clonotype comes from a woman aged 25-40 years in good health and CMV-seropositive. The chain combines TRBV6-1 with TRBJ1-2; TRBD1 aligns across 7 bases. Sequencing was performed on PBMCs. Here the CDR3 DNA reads TGTGCCAGCAGCTCCACAGGGGTGGATGGCTACACCTTC. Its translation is CASSSTGVDGYTF.